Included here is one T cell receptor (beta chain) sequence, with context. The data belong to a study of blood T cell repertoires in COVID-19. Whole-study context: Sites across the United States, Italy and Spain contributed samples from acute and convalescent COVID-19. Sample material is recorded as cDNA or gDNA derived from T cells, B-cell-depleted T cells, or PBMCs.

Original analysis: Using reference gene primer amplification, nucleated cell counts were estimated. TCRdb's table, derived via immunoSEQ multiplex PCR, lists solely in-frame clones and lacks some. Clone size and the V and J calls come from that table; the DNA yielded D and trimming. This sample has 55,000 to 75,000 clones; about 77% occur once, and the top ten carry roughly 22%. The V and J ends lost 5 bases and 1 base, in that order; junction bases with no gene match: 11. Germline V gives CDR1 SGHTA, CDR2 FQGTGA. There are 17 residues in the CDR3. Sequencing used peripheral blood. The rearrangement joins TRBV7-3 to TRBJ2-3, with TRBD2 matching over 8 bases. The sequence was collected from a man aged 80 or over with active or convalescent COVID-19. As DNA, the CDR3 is TGTGCCAGCAGCCCGGCCCACTCACTAGCGGGCACAGATACGCAGTATTTT. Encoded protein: CASSPAHSLAGTDTQYF.